This passage covers 11 T cell receptor beta chains from one sample sequenced in a study of OX40 agonist ivuxolimab in advanced cancers. The protocol was immunoSEQ multiplex PCR, while the TCRdb copy is restricted to in-frame clones and leaves out a portion. In the table there are about 32,000 clones, around 83% of which are singletons. The specimen was CD4+ or CD8+ T cells sorted from blood, collected in a trial of the OX40 agonist ivuxolimab. The receptor source for this set is an adult with an advanced solid tumor such as melanoma, head and neck, liver or kidney cancer.

This chain joins TRBV9 and TRBJ1-2, with D hard to call. Trimming pared 0 bases from V and 3 bases from J, leaving 12 bases between. CDR1 and CDR2 from the germline V gene are SGDLS and YYNGEE. This CDR3 has 15 amino acids. The CDR3 bases are TGTGCCAGCAGCGTAGCGCCGACGGGTTACTATGGCTACACCTTC. This sequence encodes CASSVAPTGYYGYTF.

The CDR3 bases are TGTGCCAGCAGCTTAGAGGGACTAGTCAACAATGAGCAGTTCTTC. Translation gives CASSLEGLVNNEQFF. This chain joins TRBV7-3 and TRBJ2-1; 8 bases line up with TRBD2. Unmatched junction bases numbered 5, after V lost 2 bases and J lost 5 bases. This CDR3 has 15 amino acids. The V gene's germline CDR1 is SGHTA and CDR2 FQGTGA.

The J gene is TRBJ1-5, the V gene TRBV28; a weak D match, TRBD1 (5 bases). CDR3 length: 17 residues. The ends were cut back, 2 bases at V and 2 bases at J, with 16 bases in the middle. The V gene's germline CDR1 is MDHEN and CDR2 SYDVKM. This chain's CDR3 is CASSLRPGRFRNQPQHF. The CDR3, as DNA: TGTGCCAGCAGTTTAAGGCCGGGACGCTTCCGCAATCAGCCCCAGCATTTT.

The gene calls are TRBV30 and TRBJ2-3; D uncertain. Germline lookup yields CDR1 GTSNPN and CDR2 SVGIG (reference sequence). V lost 6 bases and J lost 4, with 11 bases in between. The CDR3 has 12 residues. The CDR3 spells CACLGVADTQYF. The CDR3 DNA sequence: TGTGCCTGCCTTGGGGTAGCAGATACGCAGTATTTT.

V usage is TRBV9 and J usage is TRBJ1-3; no firm D call. V lost 4 bases, J lost 0 bases, and 11 bases lay in between. CDR1 and CDR2 from the germline V gene are SGDLS and YYNGEE. The CDR3 sequence is 15 residues long. The CDR3 loop reads CASSLRASSGNTIYF. The DNA for the CDR3 is TGTGCCAGCAGCCTTCGGGCCAGCTCTGGAAACACCATATATTTT.

The sample holds one count of this clone. The chain recombines TRBV5-5 with TRBJ2-7; TRBD1 matches at 9 bases. Germline-derived CDR1 and CDR2 are SGHKS and YYEKEE (reference sequence). Trimming at V came to 4 bases and at J to 2 bases, leaving 4 bases not matched to a gene. CDR3 size: 14 residues. In DNA, the CDR3 is TGTGCCAGCAGCGGGGGACAGGGCCCCTACGAGCAGTACTTC. Translation: CASSGGQGPYEQYF. Full variable domain (rest looked up from reference TRBV5-5 and TRBJ2-7): DAGVTQSPTHLIKTRGQQVTLRCSPISGHKSVSWYQQVLGQGPQFIFQYYEKEERGRGNFPDRFSARQFPNYSSELNVNALLLGDSALYLCASSGGQGPYEQYFGPGTRLTVT.

CDR3 DNA sequence: TGTGCCAGCAGCCTTACGGCGGAGAACACTGAAGCTTTCTTT. It specifies CASSLTAENTEAFF. The chain recombines TRBV11-1 with TRBJ1-1; D is unresolved. Germline values: CDR1 SGHAT, CDR2 FQDESV (reference sequence). This CDR3 comprises 14 residues. The ends were cut back, 5 bases at V and 1 base at J, with 11 bases in the middle.

This chain links TRBV29-1 with TRBJ1-5; D unresolved. The germline V gene has CDR1 SQVTM and CDR2 ANQGSEA. Trimming took 5 bases from V and 0 from J, leaving 11 bases between them. This CDR3 has 14 residues. CDR3 sequence (DNA): TGCAGCGTTAGTGGAGATAATAGCAATCAGCCCCAGCATTTT. This sequence encodes CSVSGDNSNQPQHF.

The chain has TRBV6-5 and TRBJ1-1; D gene unclear. V was clipped by 2 bases and J by 8 bases, with 9 bases between them. Germline CDR1 MNHEY, CDR2 SVGAGI. This CDR3 spans 12 amino acids. The CDR3 loop is CASSYPGYEAFF. In nucleotides, the CDR3 is TGTGCCAGCAGTTACCCGGGCTACGAAGCTTTCTTT.

The V and J genes are TRBV7-8 and TRBJ1-1; 11 bases fit TRBD1. The ends lost 4 bases at V and 5 bases at J; junction bases unmatched: 6. Per the germline V gene, CDR1 is SGHVS and CDR2 is FQNEAQ. The CDR3 sequence is 15 residues long. CDR3 residues: CASSSGTGGKTEAFF. As DNA, the CDR3 is TGTGCCAGCAGCTCCGGGACAGGGGGTAAAACTGAAGCTTTCTTT.

This chain links TRBV5-4 with TRBJ1-1; D might be TRBD1 (6 bases). Trimming removed 4 bases from V and 1 base from J, with 11 bases in between. In germline, CDR1 is SGHNT, CDR2 YYREEE (reference sequence). This CDR3 is built from 14 residues. CDR3 sequence: CASSPRGKNTEAFF. The CDR3 bases are TGTGCCAGCAGCCCTAGGGGGAAGAACACTGAAGCTTTCTTT.